These T cell receptor beta chains were read from a single sample in a study of cytomegalovirus exposure and HLA in healthy donors. Measured with immunoSEQ multiplex PCR; TCRdb has only the in-frame clones, and not every one. The repertoire holds approximately 220,000 clones, with roughly 80% as singletons. The sequenced material came from PBMCs. Source of these receptors: a man in his thirties or forties in good health and CMV-seronegative. The conserved cysteine and the conserved F or W are not part of the CDR3 here. D genes are given only for firm matches.

cdr3_aa,v_call,j_call,d_call,cdr3_length
ASSLLGQDHEQY,TRBV7-9,TRBJ2-7,TRBD1,12
ASSLDRGQDTQY,TRBV5-4,TRBJ2-3,TRBD1,12
ASSPQGEKLF,TRBV27,TRBJ1-4,-,10
ASSVKGQGDTEAF,TRBV9,TRBJ1-1,TRBD1,13
ASSGGTGGKGGYT,TRBV6-1,TRBJ1-2,TRBD1,13
ASSPTGGAFDGYT,TRBV7-9,TRBJ1-2,TRBD1,13
ASSPTSGSGAKNIQY,TRBV28,TRBJ2-4,-,15
ASSRTSGVPYEQY,TRBV18,TRBJ2-7,TRBD2,13
ASSLEARVYYGYT,TRBV7-9,TRBJ1-2,-,13
ASTWDRGYNEQF,TRBV2,TRBJ2-1,TRBD1,12
ASSGSGTGDRGYT,TRBV28,TRBJ1-2,TRBD1,13
ASSLRSGNTEAF,TRBV5-1,TRBJ1-1,-,12
ATSRTQGTQPQH,TRBV15,TRBJ1-5,TRBD1,12
ASRPDSNRAKD,TRBV5-1,TRBJ2-5,-,11
ASSPDRALNTEAF,TRBV6-5,TRBJ1-1,TRBD1,13
ASSQTGNSYNEQF,TRBV19,TRBJ2-1,-,13
ASSRTSGGLNEQF,TRBV7-2,TRBJ2-1,TRBD2,13
AGERAAGGNEQF,TRBV6-1,TRBJ2-1,-,12
ASKPTSGGIEQF,TRBV27,TRBJ2-1,TRBD2,12
ASTSGTGNQPQH,TRBV28,TRBJ1-5,TRBD1,12
ASSDRFPNSPLH,TRBV2,TRBJ1-6,-,12
ASSQQAHSNQPQH,TRBV18,TRBJ1-5,-,13